These 14 T cell receptor beta chains were sequenced from one sample in a study of cytomegalovirus exposure and HLA in healthy donors. The primer mix had 60 Vbeta and 13 Jbeta primers. The method was immunoSEQ multiplex PCR; TCRdb's version includes in-frame clones alone and lacks a portion of them. The sample holds 210,000 or so clones; approximately 79% are singletons and the top ten take around 2%. Sequenced: PBMCs. The receptors were sampled from a man aged 18 to 30 in good health and CMV-seronegative.

The chain employs TRBV4-2 and TRBJ2-7; the match to TRBD1 covers 11 bases. The germline V gene has CDR1 LGHNA and CDR2 YNFKEQ. This CDR3 region has 16 residues. Germline trimming cut 3 bases from V and 1 base from J; bases unmatched to any gene: 5. The CDR3 region is CASSQVGQGASYEQYF. Here the CDR3 DNA reads TGTGCCAGCAGCCAGGTCGGACAGGGGGCTTCCTACGAGCAGTACTTC.

The chain is built from TRBV30 and TRBJ2-4, with D maybe TRBD2 (5 bases). V shed 7 bases and J shed 1 base, with 17 bases lying between them. The germline V gene encodes CDR1 GTSNPN and CDR2 SVGIG (reference sequence). This CDR3 is 15 amino acids long. The CDR3 DNA is TGTGCCTTAAGGCGGGCCCGGGTGGCCAAAAACATTCAGTACTTC. Translated, it gives CALRRARVAKNIQYF.

The rearrangement uses TRBV5-5 and TRBJ2-1, with D possibly matching TRBD2 (6 bases). The CDR3 runs 15 residues. Trimming removed 4 bases from V and 0 bases from J, with 11 bases in between. Germline values: CDR1 SGHKS, CDR2 YYEKEE (reference sequence). The CDR3 DNA follows: TGTGCCAGCAGCGGAGGGGTAAGCTCCTACAATGAGCAGTTCTTC. This codes for CASSGGVSSYNEQFF.

This clone was observed a handful of times. This chain joins TRBV6-5 and TRBJ1-1, with TRBD1 matching over 9 bases. CDR3 length: 15 residues. The germline V gene encodes CDR1 MNHEY and CDR2 SVGAGI. J was trimmed by 5 bases and V by 5 bases; bases with no gene match: 9. Here the CDR3 reads CASSHRTGEGTEAFF. Written as DNA, the CDR3 is TGTGCCAGCAGTCATAGGACAGGGGAAGGAACTGAAGCTTTCTTT.

This chain uses TRBV7-2 with TRBJ2-5; 11 bases map to TRBD1. V shed 1 base, J shed 9 bases, and the junction held 10 bases outside the gene matches. Per germline, CDR1 SGHTA and CDR2 FQGNSA. The CDR3 runs 16 residues. CDR3 nucleotides: TGTGCCAGCAGCTTAGAGGACAGGGGGCAAAGAGACCCCCAGTACTTC. Protein product: CASSLEDRGQRDPQYF.

This clone was seen only a few times. The chain links TRBV11-3 to TRBJ2-2; 8 nucleotides match TRBD2. Germline CDR1 and CDR2: SGHNT and YENEEA. This CDR3 has 16 amino acids. Losses at the gene ends were 5 bases for V and 4 bases for J; bases not matched to a gene: 9. CDR3 residues: CASSQPTGGGTGELFF. The CDR3 region has the DNA TGTGCCAGCAGCCAGCCCACGGGAGGGGGCACCGGGGAGCTGTTTTTT. The full variable domain, rest sourced from reference TRBV11-3 and TRBJ2-2, is EAGVVQSPRYKIIEKKQPVAFWCNPISGHNTLYWYLQNLGQGPELLIRYENEEAVDDSQLPKDRFSAERLKGVDSTLKIQPAELGDSAVYLCASSQPTGGGTGELFFGEGSRLTVL.

The rearrangement links TRBV6-1 to TRBJ2-2; 7 nucleotides agree with TRBD2. The germline V gene encodes CDR1 MNHNS and CDR2 SASEGT. Trimming removed 6 bases from V and 2 bases from J; junction bases left unmatched: 3. CDR3 size: 14 residues. The CDR3 DNA is TGTGCCAGCAGGGGAGGGGTCAACACCGGGGAGCTGTTTTTT. Its protein is CASRGGVNTGELFF.

The J gene is TRBJ1-1, the V gene TRBV6-6; TRBD1 matches at 9 bases. V gave up 2 bases and J gave up 0 bases; unmatched junction bases: 4. The CDR3 consists of 16 residues. Germline V lookup: CDR1 MNHNY, CDR2 SVGAGI (reference sequence). This chain's CDR3 is CASSYTGGVMNTEAFF. DNA of the CDR3: TGTGCCAGCAGTTACACAGGGGGCGTTATGAACACTGAAGCTTTCTTT.

This rearrangement joins TRBV9 to TRBJ2-5; 8 bases agree with TRBD1. The CDR3 has 16 amino acids. Losses at the gene ends were 0 bases for V and 2 bases for J; bases not matched to a gene: 6. The V gene's germline CDR1 is SGDLS and CDR2 YYNGEE. The CDR3 region is CASSVEDRVPQETQYF. DNA of the CDR3: TGTGCCAGCAGCGTAGAGGACAGGGTCCCGCAAGAGACCCAGTACTTC.

The V call is TRBV12-5, the J call TRBJ2-3, with D uncertain. In germline, CDR1 is LGHNT, CDR2 FRNRAP. V was shortened by 3 bases and J by 0 bases, with 13 bases between the two germline ends. The CDR3 is made up of 16 amino acids. The CDR3 reads CASGFQVPGSTDTQYF. The CDR3 nucleotides are TGTGCTAGTGGTTTTCAGGTTCCAGGCAGCACAGATACGCAGTATTTT.

This chain uses TRBV5-5 with TRBJ2-5; 7 bases are shared with TRBD2. Germline trimming cut 0 bases from V and 5 bases from J; bases unmatched to any gene: 7. Germline CDR1 is SGHKS and CDR2 is YYEKEE (reference sequence). CDR3 length: 15 residues. Here the CDR3 reads CASSLERGGVETQYF. CDR3 in DNA: TGTGCCAGCAGCTTGGAGCGGGGAGGTGTGGAGACCCAGTACTTC. The whole variable domain, remainder taken from reference TRBV5-5 and TRBJ2-5, is DAGVTQSPTHLIKTRGQQVTLRCSPISGHKSVSWYQQVLGQGPQFIFQYYEKEERGRGNFPDRFSARQFPNYSSELNVNALLLGDSALYLCASSLERGGVETQYFGPGTRLLVL.

This sequence joins TRBV29-1 and TRBJ2-7; TRBD2 is a possible D gene (5 bases). The CDR3 contains 12 residues. The V end lost 5 bases, the J end lost 7 bases, and 15 bases lay between the germline ends. Germline V gene sequence: CDR1 SQVTM, CDR2 ANQGSEA. The DNA for the CDR3 is TGCAGCGTTTCTGGGGTTTCGGGGGAGCAGTACTTC. Amino acid sequence: CSVSGVSGEQYF.

A few counts support this clone. The chain links TRBV7-6 to TRBJ1-2; 7 nucleotides agree with TRBD1. Germline V CDR1 and CDR2: SGHVS, FNYEAQ. The CDR3 loop spans 15 amino acids. With 5 bases clipped from V and 2 bases from J, the junction kept 8 bases outside the gene matches. In DNA, the CDR3 is TGTGCCAGCAGCCTACACCCGGGACAGAACTATGGCTACACCTTC. Its translation is CASSLHPGQNYGYTF.

The rearrangement uses TRBV9 and TRBJ2-1; 7 nucleotides agree with TRBD2. Germline trimming cut 4 bases from V and 8 bases from J; bases unmatched to any gene: 15. The CDR3 loop spans 16 amino acids. Germline V lookup: CDR1 SGDLS, CDR2 YYNGEE. CDR3 protein: CASSRDGRYREDEQFF. CDR3 DNA: TGTGCCAGCAGCCGGGACGGGAGATATCGGGAGGATGAGCAGTTCTTC.